A selection of T cell receptor beta chains follows, all from one sample in a study of cytomegalovirus exposure and HLA in healthy donors. The protocol was immunoSEQ multiplex PCR, while the TCRdb copy is restricted to in-frame clones and leaves out a portion. This sample yields about 160,000 clones, of which around 81% are seen a single time; approximately 2% belongs to the top ten. Specimen: PBMCs. The receptors were gathered from a man aged 25-45 years in good health and CMV-seropositive. CDR3s include the opening cysteine and the closing phenylalanine or tryptophan. Each record gives: J gene, D gene, clone size, V gene, CDR3 protein, CDR3 DNA. D genes are given only for firm matches. Not all rows give a size; the values are once, few, many and, for expanded clones, a class.

j_call: TRBJ1-6
d_call: TRBD1
clone_size: NA
v_call: TRBV5-1
cdr3_aa: CASSTGQGANSPLHF
cdr3_nt: TGCGCCAGCAGCACCGGACAGGGGGCGAATTCACCCCTCCACTTT

j_call: TRBJ2-3
d_call: TRBD2
clone_size: NA
v_call: TRBV29-1
cdr3_aa: CSVVAGGLPTDTQYF
cdr3_nt: TGCAGCGTTGTAGCGGGGGGCCTCCCCACAGATACGCAGTATTTT

j_call: TRBJ2-5
d_call: TRBD2
clone_size: NA
v_call: TRBV2
cdr3_aa: CASSVRPAGGVETQYF
cdr3_nt: TGTGCCAGCAGTGTCCGCCCAGCGGGGGGCGTTGAGACCCAGTACTTC

j_call: TRBJ1-1
d_call: NA
clone_size: NA
v_call: TRBV5-4
cdr3_aa: CASRKGGDAFF
cdr3_nt: TGTGCCAGCAGGAAAGGGGGGGATGCTTTCTTT

j_call: TRBJ2-3
d_call: TRBD1
clone_size: NA
v_call: TRBV25-1
cdr3_aa: CASSEYAGGMTDTQYF
cdr3_nt: TGTGCCAGCAGTGAATACGCAGGGGGCATGACAGATACGCAGTATTTT

j_call: TRBJ2-7
d_call: NA
clone_size: NA
v_call: TRBV4-2
cdr3_aa: CASSLGQPEEQYF
cdr3_nt: TGTGCCAGCAGCCTCGGACAGCCCGAGGAGCAGTACTTC

j_call: TRBJ2-5
d_call: TRBD2
clone_size: NA
v_call: TRBV13
cdr3_aa: CASSAGLASGETQYF
cdr3_nt: TGTGCCAGCAGCGCGGGACTAGCGTCGGGAGAGACCCAGTACTTC

j_call: TRBJ1-1
d_call: TRBD1
clone_size: NA
v_call: TRBV19
cdr3_aa: CASSYRDRGPSTEAFF
cdr3_nt: TGTGCCAGTAGCTACCGGGACAGGGGGCCGAGCACTGAAGCTTTCTTT

j_call: TRBJ2-3
d_call: TRBD2
clone_size: NA
v_call: TRBV7-2
cdr3_aa: CASSSSGVSTDTQYF
cdr3_nt: TGTGCCAGCAGCTCTAGCGGGGTGAGCACAGATACGCAGTATTTT

j_call: TRBJ2-1
d_call: TRBD2
clone_size: NA
v_call: TRBV10-1
cdr3_aa: CASIGGNSYNEQFF
cdr3_nt: TGCGCCAGCATCGGGGGGAATTCCTACAATGAGCAGTTCTTC

j_call: TRBJ2-3
d_call: NA
clone_size: NA
v_call: TRBV13
cdr3_aa: CASSPFPQYF
cdr3_nt: TGTGCCAGCAGCCCCTTCCCGCAGTATTTT

j_call: TRBJ2-3
d_call: TRBD2
clone_size: NA
v_call: TRBV7-6
cdr3_aa: CASSLFTSGGSTDTQYF
cdr3_nt: TGTGCCAGCAGCTTATTCACCAGCGGGGGAAGCACAGATACGCAGTATTTT

j_call: TRBJ1-1
d_call: NA
clone_size: NA
v_call: TRBV9
cdr3_aa: CAISSGDEAFF
cdr3_nt: TGTGCCATCTCTTCGGGGGACGAAGCTTTCTTT

j_call: TRBJ2-7
d_call: TRBD2
clone_size: NA
v_call: TRBV7-2
cdr3_aa: CASSPGGAGGIYEQYF
cdr3_nt: TGTGCCAGCAGCCCAGGCGGGGCGGGGGGGATCTACGAGCAGTACTTC

j_call: TRBJ2-4
d_call: NA
clone_size: few
v_call: TRBV19
cdr3_aa: CASSIDLRGKDIQYF
cdr3_nt: TGTGCCAGTAGTATAGATCTGCGAGGGAAAGACATTCAGTACTTC

j_call: TRBJ1-2
d_call: NA
clone_size: NA
v_call: TRBV10-3
cdr3_aa: CAISEGGTGLLYGYTF
cdr3_nt: TGTGCCATCAGTGAGGGGGGGACGGGCCTTCTCTATGGCTACACCTTC

j_call: TRBJ2-7
d_call: TRBD2
clone_size: NA
v_call: TRBV7-9
cdr3_aa: CASSPLAGGSSYEQYF
cdr3_nt: TGTGCCAGCAGCCCATTAGCGGGGGGATCCTCCTACGAGCAGTACTTC

j_call: TRBJ2-1
d_call: NA
clone_size: NA
v_call: TRBV14
cdr3_aa: CASSQIAFTNEQFF
cdr3_nt: TGTGCCAGCAGCCAAATAGCGTTCACCAATGAGCAGTTCTTC

j_call: TRBJ1-4
d_call: NA
clone_size: once
v_call: TRBV6-6
cdr3_aa: CASSATGEKLFF
cdr3_nt: TGTGCCAGCAGCGCCACAGGAGAAAAACTGTTTTTT

j_call: TRBJ2-1
d_call: TRBD1
clone_size: NA
v_call: TRBV19
cdr3_aa: CASSMRDRGNEQFF
cdr3_nt: TGTGCCAGTAGTATGAGGGACAGGGGGAATGAGCAGTTCTTC

j_call: TRBJ1-2
d_call: TRBD1
clone_size: NA
v_call: TRBV7-6
cdr3_aa: CASSLANRDRDKNYGYTF
cdr3_nt: TGTGCCAGCAGCTTAGCAAACCGGGACAGGGATAAGAACTATGGCTACACCTTC

j_call: TRBJ1-5
d_call: TRBD1
clone_size: NA
v_call: TRBV5-8
cdr3_aa: CASSSVQGTGLYSNQPQHF
cdr3_nt: TGTGCCAGCAGCTCCGTGCAAGGGACAGGACTCTATAGCAATCAGCCCCAGCATTTT

j_call: TRBJ2-7
d_call: TRBD1
clone_size: NA
v_call: TRBV15
cdr3_aa: CAISDRGAPGYEQYF
cdr3_nt: TGTGCCATCTCGGACAGGGGCGCCCCTGGTTACGAGCAGTACTTC

j_call: TRBJ1-1
d_call: NA
clone_size: NA
v_call: TRBV18
cdr3_aa: CASSLTGNTEAFF
cdr3_nt: TGTGCCAGCTCACTGACGGGGAACACTGAAGCTTTCTTT

j_call: TRBJ2-7
d_call: NA
clone_size: NA
v_call: TRBV21-1
cdr3_aa: CASPLTSGYEQYF
cdr3_nt: TGTGCCAGCCCCCTGACTAGCGGCTACGAGCAGTACTTC

j_call: TRBJ1-6
d_call: NA
clone_size: NA
v_call: TRBV7-2
cdr3_aa: CASSSPSDSPLHF
cdr3_nt: TGTGCCAGCAGCTCCCCATCGGATTCACCCCTCCACTTT

j_call: TRBJ1-2
d_call: NA
clone_size: NA
v_call: TRBV4-3
cdr3_aa: CASSNNQYNYGYTF
cdr3_nt: TGCGCCAGCAGTAACAATCAGTATAACTATGGCTACACCTTC

j_call: TRBJ2-5
d_call: NA
clone_size: NA
v_call: TRBV6-6
cdr3_aa: CASRVDTSEISQYF
cdr3_nt: TGTGCCAGCAGAGTGGACACGTCAGAGATAAGTCAGTACTTC

j_call: TRBJ1-1
d_call: NA
clone_size: NA
v_call: TRBV6-5
cdr3_aa: CASTHTGTQNTEAFF
cdr3_nt: TGTGCCAGCACCCATACTGGGACACAGAACACTGAAGCTTTCTTT

j_call: TRBJ1-5
d_call: TRBD1
clone_size: NA
v_call: TRBV19
cdr3_aa: CASTLWDRDNQPQHF
cdr3_nt: TGTGCCAGTACCCTATGGGACAGGGACAATCAGCCCCAGCATTTT

j_call: TRBJ1-6
d_call: NA
clone_size: few
v_call: TRBV15
cdr3_aa: CATSRKGGNSPLHF
cdr3_nt: TGTGCCACCAGTAGGAAGGGGGGGAATTCACCCCTCCACTTT

j_call: TRBJ1-2
d_call: NA
clone_size: NA
v_call: TRBV7-2
cdr3_aa: CASSLGPLTLDYGYTF
cdr3_nt: TGTGCCAGCAGCTTAGGGCCCTTAACCTTGGACTATGGCTACACCTTC

j_call: TRBJ2-7
d_call: NA
clone_size: NA
v_call: TRBV4-3
cdr3_aa: CASSQDIIGGYYEQYF
cdr3_nt: TGCGCCAGCAGCCAAGATATAATTGGGGGGTACTACGAGCAGTACTTC

j_call: TRBJ2-7
d_call: NA
clone_size: NA
v_call: TRBV30
cdr3_aa: CAWTLRRGYEQYF
cdr3_nt: TGTGCCTGGACTTTAAGGCGGGGCTACGAGCAGTACTTC

j_call: TRBJ2-6
d_call: TRBD1
clone_size: once
v_call: TRBV7-6
cdr3_aa: CASSFGQGAGGANVLTF
cdr3_nt: TGTGCCAGCAGCTTCGGACAGGGGGCTGGTGGGGCCAACGTCCTGACTTTC

j_call: TRBJ2-1
d_call: NA
clone_size: NA
v_call: TRBV19
cdr3_aa: CASSIGGGLLNEQFF
cdr3_nt: TGTGCCAGTAGTATAGGCGGGGGCTTATTGAATGAGCAGTTCTTC

j_call: TRBJ1-2
d_call: TRBD1
clone_size: NA
v_call: TRBV27
cdr3_aa: CASSGQGAGYGYTF
cdr3_nt: TGTGCCAGCAGTGGACAGGGGGCGGGCTATGGCTACACCTTC

j_call: TRBJ2-5
d_call: TRBD1
clone_size: NA
v_call: TRBV25-1
cdr3_aa: CASSEYQAGGETQYF
cdr3_nt: TGTGCCAGCAGTGAATATCAAGCAGGGGGCGAGACCCAGTACTTC

j_call: TRBJ1-1
d_call: NA
clone_size: NA
v_call: TRBV27
cdr3_aa: CASSNLRGANTEAFF
cdr3_nt: TGTGCCAGCAGTAACCTCCGGGGGGCGAACACTGAAGCTTTCTTT

j_call: TRBJ1-3
d_call: NA
clone_size: NA
v_call: TRBV6-5
cdr3_aa: CASAAGGTGNTIYF
cdr3_nt: TGTGCCAGCGCCGCGGGGGGAACTGGAAACACCATATATTTT